These T cell receptor beta chains were read from a single sample in a study of blood T cells in healthy people across ages. TCRdb recomputed calls from the 5' RACE reads with MiXCR, one row per CDR3 protein. The data show 890,000 or so distinct CDR3 sequences, approximately 59% seen once. Sequenced input: blood. Source of these receptors: a man aged 30 to 39 in good health. The conserved cysteine and the conserved F or W are not part of the CDR3 here.

j_call v_call cdr3_aa
TRBJ1-4 TRBV28 ASSDEKLF
TRBJ2-5 TRBV7-2 ASSPMGRNQETQY
TRBJ1-2 TRBV19 ASSIGTNPNYGYT
TRBJ2-7 TRBV7-2 ASSNRDAGRYEQY
TRBJ2-7 TRBV7-2 ASSRTSGGLEQY
TRBJ2-3 TRBV5-1 ASSLFGTSTDTQY
TRBJ2-4 TRBV9 ASSPRSGLPIQY
TRBJ2-7 TRBV12-3/TRBV12-4 ASSSEAHEQY
TRBJ2-3 TRBV7-2 ASSLPQRGGITDTQY
TRBJ1-5 TRBV27 ASSLGLYNQPQH
TRBJ2-5 TRBV6-6 TGQGAAFETQY